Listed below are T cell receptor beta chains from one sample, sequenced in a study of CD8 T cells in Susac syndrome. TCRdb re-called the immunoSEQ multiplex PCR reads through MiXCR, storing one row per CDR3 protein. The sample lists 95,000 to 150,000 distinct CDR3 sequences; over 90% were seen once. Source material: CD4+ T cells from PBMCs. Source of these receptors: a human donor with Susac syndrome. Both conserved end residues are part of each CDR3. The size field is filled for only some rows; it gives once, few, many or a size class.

CASSSLLGSYEQYF,14,TRBV27,-
CASSLQRHQETQYF,14,TRBV11-2,-
CASSVGGQEGVNEQFF,16,TRBV9,-
CASSLQRPRETQYF,14,TRBV28,few
CSARQGISGANVLTF,15,TRBV20-1,-
CASSLFLAENSSYNEQFF,18,TRBV12-3/TRBV12-4,-
CASSLRSSGRNNEQFF,16,TRBV5-6,-
CSVARGRGTEAFF,13,TRBV29-1,-
CASELAANTGELFF,14,TRBV5-1,-
CASTGTTISYEQYF,14,TRBV5-6,-
CSAVGTGGYEQYF,13,TRBV20-1,-
CSARRGPSTDTQYF,14,TRBV20-1,-
CSAPDVRNEQFF,12,TRBV20-1,-
CSATRGLTDTQYF,13,TRBV20-1,-
CASSLVQGNTIYF,13,TRBV7-6,-
CASSQDRSNNEQFF,14,TRBV4-3,-
CSARGALAGATDTQYF,16,TRBV20-1,-